This entry features one T cell receptor (beta chain) sequence. Trimming shortened V by 3 bases and J by 4 bases, and 12 bases separated the two germline ends. The germline V gene has CDR1 KGHSH and CDR2 LQKENI. CDR3 length equals 14 residues. MiXCR, run by TCRdb on the RT-PCR reads, gives a single entry per CDR3 protein. The sample has hundreds of thousands of distinct CDR3 sequences; roughly 17% are singletons. This specimen belongs to a study of patients and donors after allogeneic stem cell transplantation. The sample comprised blood, either unsorted or a sorted T cell fraction (not recorded which). The V gene is TRBV18, the J gene TRBJ1-1, with unresolved D. The sequence was obtained from a human donor who was either an allogeneic HSCT recipient or a stem cell or donor lymphocyte infusion donor (not recorded which). It is not recorded whose cells these are; they may come from a transplant donor. The chain's CDR3 is CASSPKGWGTEAFF. CDR3 DNA sequence: TGTGCCAGCTCACCTAAAGGCTGGGGCACTGAAGCTTTCTTT.